The clone carrying this T cell receptor (beta chain) came up a few times. The CDR3 loop spans 13 amino acids. V was shortened by 0 bases and J by 5 bases, with 8 bases between the two germline ends. CDR1 is SGHRS and CDR2 is YFSETQ in the germline V gene. The data stem from a study of technical replicates of blood from several donors. Clones were read by immunoSEQ multiplex PCR, and TCRdb kept only the in-frame ones, dropping some. The table records under 95,000 clones, around 92% of them present only once. This receptor was identified in a human donor in good health. Some clones in this sample may be carry-over from other donors' samples. V usage is TRBV5-1 and J usage is TRBJ1-1; D uncertain. Sequencing was performed on T cells isolated from PBMCs. CDR3 sequence reads: CASSLGQTTEAFF. The CDR3 nucleotides are TGCGCCAGCAGCTTGGGTCAGACTACTGAAGCTTTCTTT.